This T cell receptor beta chain is from a study of vaccination effects on CD4 cells after COVID-19. Study-level background: In culture with 10 IU/ml IL-2 and around 10 ug/ml peptides, PBMC were grown at around 1.8 million per well.

This clone occurred a few times. Its target is unknown. Study-wide findings and caveats: Clones of infection and vaccine origin contracted markedly late after vaccination.

The protocol was immunoSEQ multiplex PCR, while the TCRdb copy is restricted to in-frame clones and leaves out a portion. Of 60,000 to 80,000 clones detected, about 74% appear once; the ten largest clones hold around 2.2%. Culturing for more than eight days preceded CD4+ T cell isolation. Two doses of either BNT162b2 or mRNA-1273 were given to each participant. The input for sequencing was CD4+ T cells from PBMCs cultured without peptide, taken after COVID-19 vaccination. This TCR was recovered from a human donor who received a COVID-19 vaccine.

The CDR3 is CASSSAQGNTEAFF. CDR3 nucleotides: TGTGCCAGCAGTTCCGCCCAGGGGAACACTGAAGCTTTCTTT. The chain combines TRBV6-2 or TRBV6-3 with TRBJ1-1; D might be TRBD1 (5 bases). Trimming left V 4 bases short and J 1 base short, with 10 bases between. The CDR3 totals 14 residues. Germline loops: CDR1 MNHEY, CDR2 SVGEGT.